This TCR beta chain was obtained from a study of blood T cell repertoires in COVID-19. Germline CDR1 reads MGHRA; CDR2 reads YSYEKL. There are 15 residues in the CDR3. Trimming left V 0 bases short and J 2 bases short, with 8 bases between. This clone was detected only once. Repertoires were generated with immunoSEQ multiplex PCR, while TCRdb's copy carries only in-frame clones and drops some. Of 300,000 to 500,000 clones in the sample, 88% were seen once. The TCR was taken from a woman aged 40 to 55 with acute COVID-19. The chain couples TRBV4-1 to TRBJ1-5, with a possible D match to TRBD1 (5 bases). The sequencing input was PBMCs or T cells enriched from blood (not recorded which). In DNA, the CDR3 is TGCGCCAGCAGCCAAGATAGCAGGGGCAATCAGCCCCAGCATTTT. Translation: CASSQDSRGNQPQHF.